This paragraph reports one T cell receptor beta chain. Its cognate antigen is unknown. Germline V gene sequence: CDR1 LNHNV, CDR2 YYDKDF (reference sequence). The CDR3 covers 17 residues. Trimming cost V 0 bases and J 0 bases, with 12 bases left between them. This entry comes from a study of OX40 agonist ivuxolimab in advanced cancers. Study-wide results and limits: Expanded clones were, on average, more numerous among CD8+ T cells than CD4+.

The method was immunoSEQ multiplex PCR; TCRdb's version includes in-frame clones alone and lacks a portion of them. The table records roughly 70,000 clones, around 90% of them present only once. Prior autoimmune disease or systemic immunosuppression barred patients. V and J are TRBV15 and TRBJ1-5; a possible D gene is TRBD1 (5 bases). Sequencing was performed on CD4+ or CD8+ T cells sorted from blood, taken in a trial of the OX40 agonist ivuxolimab. The origin of this receptor is an adult with an advanced solid tumor such as melanoma, head and neck, liver or kidney cancer. CDR3 sequence: CATSRERAGNSNQPQHF. The CDR3 DNA sequence: TGTGCCACCAGCAGAGAGAGGGCAGGGAATAGCAATCAGCCCCAGCATTTT.